Listed below are T cell receptor beta chains from one sample, sequenced in a study of T cell changes during pregnancy in multiple sclerosis. Some clones are missing from TCRdb's copy, which holds only in-frame ones; the method was immunoSEQ multiplex PCR. There are some 45,000 clones in the sample; around nine tenths occur only once, and around 1% lies in the top ten. The sample consisted of CD4+ T cells from peripheral blood mononuclear cells, taken after pregnancy. These receptors originate from a female donor with multiple sclerosis, enrolled in a pregnancy study. Both conserved end residues are part of each CDR3. D genes are given only for firm matches. Size is omitted from some rows. Given values are once, few, many or a class for expanded clones.

cdr3_aa,cdr3_nt,v_call,d_call,clone_size,j_call
CASRPGTGGNSPLHF,TGTGCCAGCCGACCGGGGACAGGGGGAAATTCACCCCTCCACTTT,TRBV6-5,TRBD1,NA,TRBJ1-6
CASSEWVDASSGGEYGYTF,TGTGCCAGCAGTGAATGGGTCGACGCCAGCTCAGGGGGCGAATATGGCTACACCTTC,TRBV6-1,TRBD1,NA,TRBJ1-2
CASSATQGSYEQYF,TGTGCCAGCAGTGCAACACAGGGTTCCTACGAGCAGTACTTC,TRBV27,NA,NA,TRBJ2-7
CATSWTRGQPQHF,TGTGCCACCAGCTGGACGCGGGGTCAGCCCCAGCATTTT,TRBV15,NA,NA,TRBJ1-5
CASSYGQADEKLFF,TGTGCCAGCAGTTACGGGCAGGCCGATGAAAAACTGTTTTTT,TRBV6-6,NA,once,TRBJ1-4
CASSRGQDGYTF,TGTGCCAGCAGCCGAGGACAGGATGGCTACACCTTC,TRBV5-4,TRBD1,NA,TRBJ1-2
CASSQALPEYGYTF,TGCGCCAGCAGCCAAGCCCTTCCGGAGTATGGCTACACCTTC,TRBV4-1,NA,few,TRBJ1-2
CASRGLAGGISSYNEQFF,TGCGCCAGCAGAGGACTAGCGGGGGGGATAAGCTCCTACAATGAGCAGTTCTTC,TRBV5-1,TRBD2,NA,TRBJ2-1
CASSFPGVYGYTF,TGTGCCAGCAGCTTCCCAGGGGTATATGGCTACACCTTC,TRBV5-6,NA,NA,TRBJ1-2
CASSPGGSHGYTF,TGTGCCAGCAGCCCGGGAGGTTCACATGGCTACACCTTC,TRBV5-4,NA,NA,TRBJ1-2
CASSPHRGWGTEAFF,TGTGCCAGCAGCCCACACAGGGGATGGGGCACTGAAGCTTTCTTT,TRBV5-6,TRBD1,NA,TRBJ1-1
CASSEGGNSPLHF,TGTGCCAGTAGTGAAGGGGGCAATTCACCCCTCCACTTT,TRBV19,TRBD1,NA,TRBJ1-6
CASTTLIQGALSYEQYF,TGTGCCAGCACCACATTAATACAGGGGGCGCTATCCTACGAGCAGTACTTC,TRBV21-1,NA,NA,TRBJ2-7
CASPRDNNEQFF,TGTGCCAGCCCGCGGGATAACAATGAGCAGTTCTTC,TRBV2,NA,NA,TRBJ2-1
CASSPGLAASYEQYF,TGTGCCAGCAGTCCGGGACTAGCGGCCTCCTACGAGCAGTACTTC,TRBV6-6,TRBD2,NA,TRBJ2-7
CASSIVAGGPQETQYF,TGTGCCAGTAGTATCGTGGCGGGGGGCCCACAAGAGACCCAGTACTTC,TRBV19,TRBD2,once,TRBJ2-5
CASSYSNGGGYEQYF,TGTGCCAGCAGTTACTCCAACGGGGGGGGTTACGAGCAGTACTTC,TRBV6-5,TRBD2,NA,TRBJ2-7
CASSLAGTVAKNIQYF,TGTGCCAGCAGCTTAGCTGGGACAGTAGCCAAAAACATTCAGTACTTC,TRBV7-9,TRBD1,NA,TRBJ2-4
CASSPGLAGITGELFF,TGTGCCAGCTCACCGGGACTAGCGGGGATCACCGGGGAGCTGTTTTTT,TRBV18,TRBD2,NA,TRBJ2-2
CASSFSRANSPLHF,TGTGCCAGCAGCTTCAGCAGGGCGAATTCACCCCTCCACTTT,TRBV5-4,NA,once,TRBJ1-6
CASSLWSEQFF,TGTGCCAGCAGCTTGTGGAGTGAGCAGTTCTTC,TRBV5-6,NA,few,TRBJ2-1
CASSPYPQTSGEQFF,TGTGCCAGCTCGCCCTATCCTCAAACGTCGGGTGAGCAGTTCTTC,TRBV6-4,NA,NA,TRBJ2-1